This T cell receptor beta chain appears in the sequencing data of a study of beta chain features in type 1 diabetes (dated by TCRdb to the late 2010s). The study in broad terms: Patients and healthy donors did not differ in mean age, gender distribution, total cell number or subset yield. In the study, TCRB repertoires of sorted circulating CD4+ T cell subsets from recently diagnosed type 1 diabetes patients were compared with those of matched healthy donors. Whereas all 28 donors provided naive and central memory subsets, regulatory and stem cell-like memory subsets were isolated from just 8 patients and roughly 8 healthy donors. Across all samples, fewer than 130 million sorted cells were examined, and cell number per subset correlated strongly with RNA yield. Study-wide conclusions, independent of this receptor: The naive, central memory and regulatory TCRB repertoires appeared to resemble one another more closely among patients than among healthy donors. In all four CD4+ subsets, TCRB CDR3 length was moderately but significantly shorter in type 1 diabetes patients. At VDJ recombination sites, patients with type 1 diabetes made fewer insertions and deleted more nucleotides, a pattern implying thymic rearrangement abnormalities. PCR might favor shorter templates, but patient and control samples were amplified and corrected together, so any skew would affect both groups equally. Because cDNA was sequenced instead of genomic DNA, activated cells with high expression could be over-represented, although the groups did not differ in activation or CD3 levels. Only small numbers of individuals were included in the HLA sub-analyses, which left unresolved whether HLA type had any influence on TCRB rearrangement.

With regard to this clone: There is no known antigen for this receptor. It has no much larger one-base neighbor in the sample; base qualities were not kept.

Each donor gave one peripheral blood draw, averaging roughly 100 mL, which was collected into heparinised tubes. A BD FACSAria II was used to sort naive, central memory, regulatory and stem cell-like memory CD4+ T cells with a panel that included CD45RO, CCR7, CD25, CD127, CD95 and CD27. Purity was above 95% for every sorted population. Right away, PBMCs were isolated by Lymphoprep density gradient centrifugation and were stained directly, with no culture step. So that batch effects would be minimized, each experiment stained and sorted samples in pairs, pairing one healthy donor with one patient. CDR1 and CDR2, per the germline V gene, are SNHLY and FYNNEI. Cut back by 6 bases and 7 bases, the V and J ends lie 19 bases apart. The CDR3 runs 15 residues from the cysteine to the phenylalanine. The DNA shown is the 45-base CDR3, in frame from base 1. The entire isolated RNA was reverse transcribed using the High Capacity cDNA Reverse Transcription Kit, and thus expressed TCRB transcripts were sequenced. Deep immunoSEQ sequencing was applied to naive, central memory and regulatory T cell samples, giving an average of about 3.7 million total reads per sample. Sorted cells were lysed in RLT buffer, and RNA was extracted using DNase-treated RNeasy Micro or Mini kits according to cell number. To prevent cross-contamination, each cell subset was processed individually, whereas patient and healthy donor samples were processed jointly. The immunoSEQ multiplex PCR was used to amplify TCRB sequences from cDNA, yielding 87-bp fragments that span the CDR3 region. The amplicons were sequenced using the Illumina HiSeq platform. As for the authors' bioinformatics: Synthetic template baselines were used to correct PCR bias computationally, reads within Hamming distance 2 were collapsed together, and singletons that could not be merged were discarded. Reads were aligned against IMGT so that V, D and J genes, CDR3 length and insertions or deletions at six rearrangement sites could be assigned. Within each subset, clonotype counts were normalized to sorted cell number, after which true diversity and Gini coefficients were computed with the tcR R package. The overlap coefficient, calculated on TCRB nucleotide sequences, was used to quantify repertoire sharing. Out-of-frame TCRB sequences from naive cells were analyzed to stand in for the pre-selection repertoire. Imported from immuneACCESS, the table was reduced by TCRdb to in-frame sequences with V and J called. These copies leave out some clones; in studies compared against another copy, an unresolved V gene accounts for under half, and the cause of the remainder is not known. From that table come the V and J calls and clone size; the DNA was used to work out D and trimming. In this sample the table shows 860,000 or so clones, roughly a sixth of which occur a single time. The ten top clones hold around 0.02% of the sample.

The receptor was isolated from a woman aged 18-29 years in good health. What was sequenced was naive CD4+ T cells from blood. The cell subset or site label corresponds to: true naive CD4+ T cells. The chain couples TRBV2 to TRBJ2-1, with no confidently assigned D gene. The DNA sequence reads TGTGCCAGCAGAACCTTGCGGAGAAATCTGAATGAGCAGTTCTTC. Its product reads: CASRTLRRNLNEQFF. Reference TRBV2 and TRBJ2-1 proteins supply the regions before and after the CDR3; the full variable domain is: EPEVTQTPSHQVTQMGQEVILRCVPISNHLYFYWYRQILGQKVEFLVSFYNNEISEKSEIFDDQFSVERPDGSNFTLKIRSTKLEDSAMYFCASRTLRRNLNEQFFGPGTRLTVL.